This TCR beta chain is drawn from a study of T-cell reconstitution after alpha-beta-depleted transplantation in children. Study observations and caveats: Two months or so post-transplant, alpha-beta T cells reportedly derived from several hundred expanded graft clones. Surviving recipient T cells and thymic progenitors produced the high day-60 TCRbeta diversity seen in some patients. T-cell numbers and diversity, one year after transplant, stemmed largely from T cells that were newly produced.

CDR3 size: 13 residues. V was cut by 3 bases and J by 1 base, with 7 bases left in between. Germline V lookup: CDR1 KGHSH, CDR2 LQKENI. Points on this clonotype: Its antigen is unidentified.

Unique molecular identifiers featured in how the TCRbeta library was prepared. TCRdb passed the PCR reads through MiXCR, listing each CDR3 protein once. The profile covers about 250,000 distinct CDR3 sequences, with roughly 25% appearing a single time and 4.5% to 5.5% taken by the ten largest. The chain links TRBV18 to TRBJ2-7; no clear D. This clonotype was sampled from a female patient aged 2 to 10 who had a stem cell transplant for congenital amegakaryocytic thrombocytopenia, so the T cells may come from the graft donor. Sequenced material: PBMCs, mostly from graft donor cells, taken 360 days after TCRalphabeta/CD19-depleted stem cell transplant. CDR3 sequence (DNA): TGTGCCAGCTCACCCATGGGGTCCTACGAGCAGTACTTC. It translates to CASSPMGSYEQYF.